This T cell receptor (beta chain) is from a study of blood T cell repertoires in COVID-19. Overall study: PBMCs, B-cell-depleted T cells, or T cells were the source of the cDNA or gDNA that made up the material.

The table came from immunoSEQ multiplex PCR; TCRdb's copy has only in-frame clones and leaves some out. This table has hundreds of thousands of clones, around 87% appearing once. Regarding this clone: The sample carries other DNA sequences with the same CDR3.

The V gene's germline CDR1 is DFQATT and CDR2 SNEGSKA (reference sequence). Trimming stripped 6 bases from V and 9 bases from J, with 9 bases between. This CDR3 has 10 residues. Two negative PCRs, clearance, or symptom resolution characterized the recovered Cohort 3 donors. Sequencing was carried out using PBMCs or T cells enriched from blood (not recorded which). V usage is TRBV20-1 and J usage is TRBJ2-1; D is unresolved. This clonotype originated in a woman aged 50 to 60 who had recovered from COVID-19. CDR3 sequence reads: CSARIGEQFF. Here the CDR3 DNA reads TGCAGTGCGCGAATCGGTGAGCAGTTCTTC.